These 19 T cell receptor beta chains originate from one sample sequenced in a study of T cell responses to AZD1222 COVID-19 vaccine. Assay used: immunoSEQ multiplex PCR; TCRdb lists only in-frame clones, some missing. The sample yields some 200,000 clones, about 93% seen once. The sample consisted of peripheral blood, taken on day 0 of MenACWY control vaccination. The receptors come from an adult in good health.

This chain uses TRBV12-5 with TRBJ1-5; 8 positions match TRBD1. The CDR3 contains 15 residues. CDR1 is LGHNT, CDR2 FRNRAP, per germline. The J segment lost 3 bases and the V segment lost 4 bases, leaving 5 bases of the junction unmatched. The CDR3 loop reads CASGSGQGNNQPQHF. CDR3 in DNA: TGTGCTAGTGGTTCCGGACAGGGCAACAATCAGCCCCAGCATTTT. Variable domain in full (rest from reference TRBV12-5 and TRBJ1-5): DARVTQTPRHKVTEMGQEVTMRCQPILGHNTVFWYRQTMMQGLELLAYFRNRAPLDDSGMPKDRFSAEMPDATLATLKIQPSEPRDSAVYFCASGSGQGNNQPQHFGDGTRLSIL.

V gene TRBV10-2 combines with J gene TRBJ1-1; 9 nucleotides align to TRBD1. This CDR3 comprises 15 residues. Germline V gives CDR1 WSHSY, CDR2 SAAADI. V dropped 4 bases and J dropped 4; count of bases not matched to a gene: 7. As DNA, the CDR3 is TGCGCCAGCAGTGCCCTGGGACAGGGTCGCACTGAAGCTTTCTTT. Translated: CASSALGQGRTEAFF.

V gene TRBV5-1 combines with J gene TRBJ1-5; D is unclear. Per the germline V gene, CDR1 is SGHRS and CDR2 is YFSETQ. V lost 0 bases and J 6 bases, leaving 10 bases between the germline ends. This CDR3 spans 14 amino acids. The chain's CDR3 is CASSLGAESQPQHF. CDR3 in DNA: TGCGCCAGCAGCTTGGGCGCCGAAAGTCAGCCCCAGCATTTT. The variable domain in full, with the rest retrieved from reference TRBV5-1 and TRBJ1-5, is KAGVTQTPRYLIKTRGQQVTLSCSPISGHRSVSWYQQTPGQGLQFLFEYFSETQRNKGNFPGRFSGRQFSNSRSEMNVSTLELGDSALYLCASSLGAESQPQHFGDGTRLSIL.

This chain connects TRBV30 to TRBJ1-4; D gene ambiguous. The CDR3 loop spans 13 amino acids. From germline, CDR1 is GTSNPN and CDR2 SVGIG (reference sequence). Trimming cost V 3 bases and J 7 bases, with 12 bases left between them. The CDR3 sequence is CAWSRGSREKLFF. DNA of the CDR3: TGTGCCTGGAGCCGTGGCAGTCGTGAAAAACTGTTTTTT.

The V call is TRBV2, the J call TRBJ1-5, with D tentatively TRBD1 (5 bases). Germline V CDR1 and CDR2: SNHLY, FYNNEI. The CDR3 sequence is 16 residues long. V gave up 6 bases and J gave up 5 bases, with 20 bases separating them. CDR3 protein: CASRDPGQGRDQPQHF. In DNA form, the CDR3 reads TGTGCCAGCAGAGACCCCGGCCAGGGACGGGATCAGCCCCAGCATTTT.

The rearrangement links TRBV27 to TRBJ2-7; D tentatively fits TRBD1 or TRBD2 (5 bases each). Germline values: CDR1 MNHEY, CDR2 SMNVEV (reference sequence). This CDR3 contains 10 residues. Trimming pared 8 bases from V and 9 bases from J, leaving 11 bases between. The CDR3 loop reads CASEGNLQYF. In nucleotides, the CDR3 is TGTGCCAGCGAGGGGAATCTGCAGTACTTC.

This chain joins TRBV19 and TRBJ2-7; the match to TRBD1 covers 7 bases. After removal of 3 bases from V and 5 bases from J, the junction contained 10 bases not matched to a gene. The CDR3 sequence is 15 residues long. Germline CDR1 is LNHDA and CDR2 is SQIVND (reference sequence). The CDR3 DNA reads TGTGCCAGTAGTATTAGGGGGCAGGAAGGTCACGAGCAGTACTTC. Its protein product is CASSIRGQEGHEQYF.

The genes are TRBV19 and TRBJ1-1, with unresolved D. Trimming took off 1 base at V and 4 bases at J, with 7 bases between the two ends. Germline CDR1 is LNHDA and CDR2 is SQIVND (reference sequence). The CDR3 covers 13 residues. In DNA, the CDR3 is TGTGCCAGTAGTATAGGGGCTTTCACTGAAGCTTTCTTT. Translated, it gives CASSIGAFTEAFF.

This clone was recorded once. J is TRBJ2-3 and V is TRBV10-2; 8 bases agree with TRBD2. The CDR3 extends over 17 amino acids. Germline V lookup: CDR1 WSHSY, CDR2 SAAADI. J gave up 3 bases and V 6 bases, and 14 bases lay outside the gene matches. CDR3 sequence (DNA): TGCGCCAGCAGCGGGAGGGGACTAGACTTTTCAACAGATACGCAGTATTTT. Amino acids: CASSGRGLDFSTDTQYF.

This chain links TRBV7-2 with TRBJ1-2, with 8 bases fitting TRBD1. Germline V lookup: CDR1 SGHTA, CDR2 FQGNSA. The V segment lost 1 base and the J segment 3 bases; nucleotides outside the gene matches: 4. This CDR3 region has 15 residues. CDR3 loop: CASSLEGTGHYGYTF. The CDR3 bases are TGTGCCAGCAGCTTAGAAGGGACAGGACACTATGGCTACACCTTC. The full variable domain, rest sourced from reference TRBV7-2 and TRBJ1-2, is GAGVSQSPSNKVTEKGKDVELRCDPISGHTALYWYRQSLGQGLEFLIYFQGNSAPDKSGLPSDRFSAERTGGSVSTLTIQRTQQEDSAVYLCASSLEGTGHYGYTFGSGTRLTVV.

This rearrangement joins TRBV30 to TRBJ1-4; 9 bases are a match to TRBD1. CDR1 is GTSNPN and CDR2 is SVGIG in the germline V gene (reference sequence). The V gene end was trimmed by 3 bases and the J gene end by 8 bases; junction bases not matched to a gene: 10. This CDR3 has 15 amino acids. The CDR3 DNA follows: TGTGCCTGGAGGAAACAGGGGGCCTTTAGGGAAAAACTGTTTTTT. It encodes CAWRKQGAFREKLFF.

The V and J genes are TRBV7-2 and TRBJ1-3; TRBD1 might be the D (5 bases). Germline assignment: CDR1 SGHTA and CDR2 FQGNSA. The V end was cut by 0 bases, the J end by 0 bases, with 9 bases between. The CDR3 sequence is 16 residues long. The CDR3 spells CASSLAGARSGNTIYF. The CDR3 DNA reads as TGTGCCAGCAGCTTAGCAGGGGCCCGCTCTGGAAACACCATATATTTT. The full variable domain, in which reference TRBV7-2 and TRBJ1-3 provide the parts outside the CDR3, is GAGVSQSPSNKVTEKGKDVELRCDPISGHTALYWYRQSLGQGLEFLIYFQGNSAPDKSGLPSDRFSAERTGGSVSTLTIQRTQQEDSAVYLCASSLAGARSGNTIYFGEGSWLTVV.

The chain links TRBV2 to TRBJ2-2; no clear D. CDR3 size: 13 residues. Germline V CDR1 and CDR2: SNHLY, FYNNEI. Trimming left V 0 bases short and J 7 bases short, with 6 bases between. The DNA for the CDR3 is TGTGCCAGCAGTGAAGCGCCCAGCGGGGAGCTGTTTTTT. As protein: CASSEAPSGELFF.

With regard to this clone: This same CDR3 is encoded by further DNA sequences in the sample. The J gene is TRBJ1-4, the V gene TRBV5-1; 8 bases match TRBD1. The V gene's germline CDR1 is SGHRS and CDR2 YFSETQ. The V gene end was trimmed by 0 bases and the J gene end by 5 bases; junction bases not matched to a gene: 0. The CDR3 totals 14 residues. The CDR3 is CASSLGQGNEKLFF. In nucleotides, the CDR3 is TGCGCCAGCAGCTTGGGACAGGGGAATGAAAAACTGTTTTTT.

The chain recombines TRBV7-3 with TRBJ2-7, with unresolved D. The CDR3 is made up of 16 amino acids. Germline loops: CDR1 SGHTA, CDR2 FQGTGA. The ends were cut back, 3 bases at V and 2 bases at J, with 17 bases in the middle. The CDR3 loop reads CASSFAAYPTTYEQYF. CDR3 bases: TGTGCCAGCAGCTTCGCAGCATATCCCACAACCTACGAGCAGTACTTC.

CDR3 loop: CASSYQGTANYGYTF. The DNA of the CDR3 is TGTGCCAGCAGTTACCAGGGAACCGCTAACTATGGCTACACCTTC. The genes are TRBV27 and TRBJ1-2; D might be TRBD1 (5 bases). Looked up from germline, CDR1 is MNHEY and CDR2 is SMNVEV (reference sequence). Deletions cut 4 bases from V and 0 bases from J, with 12 bases between. The CDR3 runs 15 residues.

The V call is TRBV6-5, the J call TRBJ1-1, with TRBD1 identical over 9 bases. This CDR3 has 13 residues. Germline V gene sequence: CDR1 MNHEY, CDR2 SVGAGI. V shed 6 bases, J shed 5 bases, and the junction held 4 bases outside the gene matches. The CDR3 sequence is CASRGTGRTEAFF. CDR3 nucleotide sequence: TGTGCCAGCAGGGGGACAGGGCGAACTGAAGCTTTCTTT.

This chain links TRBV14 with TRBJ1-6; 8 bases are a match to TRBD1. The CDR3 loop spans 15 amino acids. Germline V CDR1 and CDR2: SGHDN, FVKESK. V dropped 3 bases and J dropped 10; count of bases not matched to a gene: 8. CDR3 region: CASSQRQGARSPLHF. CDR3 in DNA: TGTGCCAGCAGCCAGAGGCAGGGGGCCAGGTCACCCCTCCACTTT.

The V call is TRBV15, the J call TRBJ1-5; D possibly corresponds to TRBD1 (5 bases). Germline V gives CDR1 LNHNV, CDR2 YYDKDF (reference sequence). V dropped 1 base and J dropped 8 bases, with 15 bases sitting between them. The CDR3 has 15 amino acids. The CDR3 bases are TGTGCCACCAGCAGAGTGCAGGGCTCGATAGAGCCCCAGCATTTT. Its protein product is CATSRVQGSIEPQHF.